This TCR beta chain was recovered during a study of early T cells in non-severe SARS-CoV-2 infection. Across the study: Sequencing targeted bulk RNA from unsorted whole blood, leaving chains unpaired.

Researchers attached unique molecular identifiers to individual cDNA molecules. In TCRdb, the 5' RACE reads were re-called with MiXCR into one record per CDR3 protein. The data show some 64,000 distinct CDR3 sequences, 13% seen once. Study results and limitations: VDJdb-based annotation leaned toward anti-spike CD8 responses and missed private and CD4 specificities.

This clonotype appeared a few times. Its antigen is unknown. The receptor was isolated from an adult who was a healthcare worker with PCR-confirmed SARS-CoV-2 infection or an uninfected control (not recorded which). The sample comprised whole blood.

The CDR3 sequence: CASSPPGPPFDEQYF. CDR3 in DNA: TGTGCCAGCAGTCCTCCGGGACCCCCTTTTGACGAGCAGTACTTC. The chain couples TRBV28 to TRBJ2-7, with D perhaps given as TRBD1 or TRBD2 (5 bases each). Germline CDR1 and CDR2: MDHEN and SYDVKM. Trimming shortened V by 5 bases and J by 5 bases, and 19 bases separated the two germline ends. This CDR3 spans 15 amino acids.